Listed below are T cell receptor beta chains from one sample, sequenced in a study of brain T cells in children with intractable seizures. Clones were sequenced by immunoSEQ multiplex PCR, and TCRdb holds only the in-frame ones, with some missing. The sample lists some 76,000 clones, about 92% occurring once. The source was peripheral blood, collected at surgery. Receptors were obtained from a boy under three years old with tuberous sclerosis and intractable seizures. CDR3s include the opening cysteine and the closing phenylalanine or tryptophan. Each record gives: CDR3 DNA, CDR3 protein, V gene, clone size, D gene, J gene. The D gene is left open where the match is weak. Some rows mark clone size as missing; the rest say once, few, many or name a class of expanded clone.

CDR3nt: TGTGCCAGCAGTTGGATTGCGGAGGGTGAAGCTTTCTTT; CDR3aa: CASSWIAEGEAFF; v_gene: TRBV6-5; abundance: -; d_gene: -; j_gene: TRBJ1-1
CDR3nt: TGTGCCTGGCAGGGGTCCACCGGGGAGCTGTTTTTT; CDR3aa: CAWQGSTGELFF; v_gene: TRBV30; abundance: once; d_gene: -; j_gene: TRBJ2-2
CDR3nt: TGTGCCAGCAGCCAAGAGTACAGGGGGGAGACCCAGTACTTC; CDR3aa: CASSQEYRGETQYF; v_gene: TRBV4-2; abundance: -; d_gene: TRBD1; j_gene: TRBJ2-5
CDR3nt: TGTGCCAGCAGTGAAGAAGGGGGTTCCCGGTTGGGACGCCGAGGCGAGCAGTACTTC; CDR3aa: CASSEEGGSRLGRRGEQYF; v_gene: TRBV6-1; abundance: -; d_gene: -; j_gene: TRBJ2-7
CDR3nt: TGTGCCAGCAGTTTAGGCCTCCCTTACGAGCAGTACTTC; CDR3aa: CASSLGLPYEQYF; v_gene: TRBV27; abundance: -; d_gene: -; j_gene: TRBJ2-7
CDR3nt: TGCGCCAGCAGCTGGGGGCAGGGAGGAGGCGAGCAGTACTTC; CDR3aa: CASSWGQGGGEQYF; v_gene: TRBV5-1; abundance: -; d_gene: -; j_gene: TRBJ2-7
CDR3nt: TGTGCCAGCAGTTTATGGGTACTGGGGGGACGGTCGGGCGTCTCGAACTATGGCTACACCTTC; CDR3aa: CASSLWVLGGRSGVSNYGYTF; v_gene: TRBV28; abundance: -; d_gene: -; j_gene: TRBJ1-2
CDR3nt: TGTGCCAGCAGTGAATGGGGGACCGGGGAGCTGTTTTTT; CDR3aa: CASSEWGTGELFF; v_gene: TRBV2; abundance: -; d_gene: -; j_gene: TRBJ2-2
CDR3nt: TGTGCCAGCAGGCAAGGGGCATTCAGCTCCTACAATGAGCAGTTCTTC; CDR3aa: CASRQGAFSSYNEQFF; v_gene: TRBV3-1/TRBV3-2; abundance: -; d_gene: -; j_gene: TRBJ2-1
CDR3nt: TGTGCCAGCAGCTCCGGAATGACAGGGAACTATGGCTACACCTTC; CDR3aa: CASSSGMTGNYGYTF; v_gene: TRBV5-6; abundance: -; d_gene: TRBD1; j_gene: TRBJ1-2
CDR3nt: TGTGCCAGCAGCTTAGCGGGACAGGCGGGGTACAATGAGCAGTTCTTC; CDR3aa: CASSLAGQAGYNEQFF; v_gene: TRBV11-2; abundance: -; d_gene: TRBD1; j_gene: TRBJ2-1
CDR3nt: TGTGCCAGCAGTAGGACACAGGGAAACACCATATATTTT; CDR3aa: CASSRTQGNTIYF; v_gene: TRBV12-3/TRBV12-4; abundance: -; d_gene: -; j_gene: TRBJ1-3
CDR3nt: TGCGCCAGCAGCTTTAGCGGGCCATCCTACGAGCAGTACTTC; CDR3aa: CASSFSGPSYEQYF; v_gene: TRBV5-1; abundance: -; d_gene: TRBD2; j_gene: TRBJ2-7
CDR3nt: TGCGCCAGCAGCTTGACTAGCGGGAGATCTGATACGCAGTATTTT; CDR3aa: CASSLTSGRSDTQYF; v_gene: TRBV5-1; abundance: -; d_gene: TRBD2; j_gene: TRBJ2-3
CDR3nt: TGCGCCAGCAGCCCGGGACAGGGGGGCTCGTTTGGAAACACCATATATTTT; CDR3aa: CASSPGQGGSFGNTIYF; v_gene: TRBV5-1; abundance: -; d_gene: TRBD1; j_gene: TRBJ1-3
CDR3nt: TGTGCCAGCAGCTGGACAGGCGGTGGGGATGGCTACACCTTC; CDR3aa: CASSWTGGGDGYTF; v_gene: TRBV5-8; abundance: few; d_gene: TRBD1; j_gene: TRBJ1-2
CDR3nt: TGTGCCACCCTCGGGGATCCTGAAGCTTTCTTT; CDR3aa: CATLGDPEAFF; v_gene: TRBV2; abundance: -; d_gene: -; j_gene: TRBJ1-1
CDR3nt: TGTGCCACTTCAGGGTTAGGAGAAAAACTGTTTTTT; CDR3aa: CATSGLGEKLFF; v_gene: TRBV10-3; abundance: -; d_gene: -; j_gene: TRBJ1-4
CDR3nt: TGTGCCAGCACCCCAACGGGACAGTTCCTCGGGGAGCAGTTCTTC; CDR3aa: CASTPTGQFLGEQFF; v_gene: TRBV28; abundance: once; d_gene: TRBD1; j_gene: TRBJ2-1
CDR3nt: TGTGCCAGCAGCTTAGCAAGCGGCCCCTACAATGAGCAGTTCTTC; CDR3aa: CASSLASGPYNEQFF; v_gene: TRBV7-9; abundance: -; d_gene: -; j_gene: TRBJ2-1
CDR3nt: TGTGCCAGTAGTTCGATCAGCGGGGGGACCCAGTACTTC; CDR3aa: CASSSISGGTQYF; v_gene: TRBV19; abundance: -; d_gene: TRBD2; j_gene: TRBJ2-5
CDR3nt: TGTGCCAGCAGACCCCCGGGACAATCCTACGAGCAGTACTTC; CDR3aa: CASRPPGQSYEQYF; v_gene: TRBV7-9; abundance: -; d_gene: -; j_gene: TRBJ2-7
CDR3nt: TGTGCCAGCAGTTACCCGGACAGGGGGCGAGGAAATGAGCAGTTCTTC; CDR3aa: CASSYPDRGRGNEQFF; v_gene: TRBV6-5; abundance: -; d_gene: TRBD1; j_gene: TRBJ2-1